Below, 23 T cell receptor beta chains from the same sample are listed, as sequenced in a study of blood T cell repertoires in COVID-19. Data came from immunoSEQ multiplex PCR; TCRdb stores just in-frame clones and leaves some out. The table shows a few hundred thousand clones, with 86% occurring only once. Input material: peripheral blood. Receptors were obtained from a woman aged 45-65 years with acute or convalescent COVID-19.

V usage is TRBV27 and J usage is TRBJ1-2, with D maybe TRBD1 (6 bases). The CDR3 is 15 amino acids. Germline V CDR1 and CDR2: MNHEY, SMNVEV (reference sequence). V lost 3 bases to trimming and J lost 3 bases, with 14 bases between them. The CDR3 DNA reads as TGTGCCAGCAGTTTGCGGCAGGGGAGAGACTATGGCTACACCTTC. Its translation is CASSLRQGRDYGYTF.

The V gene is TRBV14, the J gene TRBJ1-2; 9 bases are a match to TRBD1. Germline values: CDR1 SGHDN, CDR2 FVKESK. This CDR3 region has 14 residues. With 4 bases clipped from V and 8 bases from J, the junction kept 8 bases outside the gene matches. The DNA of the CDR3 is TGTGCCAGCAGCCCAAACAGGGGGCTTTCGGGCTACACCTTC. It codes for CASSPNRGLSGYTF.

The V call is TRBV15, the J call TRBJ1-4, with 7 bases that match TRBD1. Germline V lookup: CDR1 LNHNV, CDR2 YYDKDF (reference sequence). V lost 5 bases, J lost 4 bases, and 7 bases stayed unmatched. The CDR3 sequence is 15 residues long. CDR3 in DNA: TGTGCCACCAGCGGCGCGACAGGGATTAATGAAAAACTGTTTTTT. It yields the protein CATSGATGINEKLFF.

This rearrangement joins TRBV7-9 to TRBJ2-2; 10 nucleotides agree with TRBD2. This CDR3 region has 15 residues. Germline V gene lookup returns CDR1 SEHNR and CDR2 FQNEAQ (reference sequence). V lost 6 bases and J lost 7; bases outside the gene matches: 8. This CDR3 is CASRGTSGIFGELFF. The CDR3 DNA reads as TGTGCCAGCAGGGGCACTAGCGGGATCTTCGGGGAGCTGTTTTTT.

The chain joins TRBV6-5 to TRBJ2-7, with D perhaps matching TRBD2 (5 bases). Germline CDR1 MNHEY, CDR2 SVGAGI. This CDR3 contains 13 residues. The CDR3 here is CATRREGGYEQYF. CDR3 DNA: TGTGCGACCCGGCGCGAGGGTGGGTACGAGCAGTACTTC.

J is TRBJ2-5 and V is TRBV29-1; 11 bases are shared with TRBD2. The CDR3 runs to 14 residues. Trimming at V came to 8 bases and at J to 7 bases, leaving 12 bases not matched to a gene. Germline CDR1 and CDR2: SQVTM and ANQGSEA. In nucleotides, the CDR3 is TGCAGCTTTCCCATAGCGGGAGGGGACGGGACCCAGTACTTC. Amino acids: CSFPIAGGDGTQYF.

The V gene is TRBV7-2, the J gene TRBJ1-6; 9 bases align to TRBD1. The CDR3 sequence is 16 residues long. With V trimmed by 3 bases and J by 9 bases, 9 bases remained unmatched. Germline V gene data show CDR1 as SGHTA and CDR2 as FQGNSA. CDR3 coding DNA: TGTGCCAGCAGCTTTTTAGGACGGGACAGGGCTTCACCCCTCCACTTT. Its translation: CASSFLGRDRASPLHF.

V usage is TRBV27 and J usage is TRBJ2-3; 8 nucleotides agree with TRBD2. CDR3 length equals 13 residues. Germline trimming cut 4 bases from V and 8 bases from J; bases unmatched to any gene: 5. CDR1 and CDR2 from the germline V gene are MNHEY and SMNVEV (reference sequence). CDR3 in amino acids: CASSYPGGATQYF. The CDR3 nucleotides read TGTGCCAGCAGTTATCCGGGGGGGGCTACGCAGTATTTT.

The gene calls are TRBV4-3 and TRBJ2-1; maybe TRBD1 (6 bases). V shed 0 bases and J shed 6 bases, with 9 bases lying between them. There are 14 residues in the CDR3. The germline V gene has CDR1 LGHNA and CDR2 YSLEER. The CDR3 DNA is TGCGCCAGCAGCCAAGATAAGGACAGCAATGAGCAGTTCTTC. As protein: CASSQDKDSNEQFF.

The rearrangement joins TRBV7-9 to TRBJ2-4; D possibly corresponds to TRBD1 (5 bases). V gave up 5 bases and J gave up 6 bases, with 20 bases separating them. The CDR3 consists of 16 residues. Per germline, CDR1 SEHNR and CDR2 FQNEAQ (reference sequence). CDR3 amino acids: CASSPTPLYRRNIQYF. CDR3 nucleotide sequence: TGTGCCAGCAGCCCTACCCCCCTTTACAGGAGAAACATTCAGTACTTC. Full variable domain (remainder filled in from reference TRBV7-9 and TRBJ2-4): DTGVSQNPRHKITKRGQNVTFRCDPISEHNRLYWYRQTLGQGPEFLTYFQNEAQLEKSRLLSDRFSAERPKGSFSTLEIQRTEQGDSAMYLCASSPTPLYRRNIQYFGAGTRLSVL.

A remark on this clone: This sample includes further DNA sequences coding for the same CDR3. The CDR3 DNA is TGCGCCAGCAGCTTGGGGGAAGGGGGCGGGGAGCAGTTCTTC. This gives the protein CASSLGEGGGEQFF. V is TRBV5-1 and J is TRBJ2-1, with 7 bases lining up with TRBD1. CDR1 SGHRS and CDR2 YFSETQ come from the germline V gene. This CDR3 region has 14 residues. The ends lost 0 bases at V and 10 bases at J; junction bases unmatched: 7.

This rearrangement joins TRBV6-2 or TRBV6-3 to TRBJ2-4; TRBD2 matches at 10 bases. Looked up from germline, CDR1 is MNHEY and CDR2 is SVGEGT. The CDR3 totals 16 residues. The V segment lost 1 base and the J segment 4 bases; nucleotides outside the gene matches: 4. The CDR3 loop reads CASSYLASGGKNIQYF. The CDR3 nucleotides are TGTGCCAGCAGTTACTTGGCTAGCGGGGGAAAAAACATTCAGTACTTC.

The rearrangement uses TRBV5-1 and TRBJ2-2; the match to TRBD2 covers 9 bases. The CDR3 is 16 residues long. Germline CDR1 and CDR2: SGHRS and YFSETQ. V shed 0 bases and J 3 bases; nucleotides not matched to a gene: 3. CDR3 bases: TGCGCCAGCAGCTTGGAGACTAGCGGATACACCGGGGAGCTGTTTTTT. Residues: CASSLETSGYTGELFF.

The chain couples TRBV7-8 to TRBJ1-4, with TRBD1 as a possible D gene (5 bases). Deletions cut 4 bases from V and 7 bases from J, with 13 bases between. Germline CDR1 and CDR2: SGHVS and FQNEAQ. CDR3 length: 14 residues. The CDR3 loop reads CASSSGAGIEKLFF. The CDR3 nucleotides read TGTGCCAGCAGCTCTGGGGCAGGGATTGAAAAACTGTTTTTT.

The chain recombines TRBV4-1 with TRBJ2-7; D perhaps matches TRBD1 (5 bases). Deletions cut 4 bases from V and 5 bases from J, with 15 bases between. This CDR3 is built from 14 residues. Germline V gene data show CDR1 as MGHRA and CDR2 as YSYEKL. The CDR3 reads CASSRSQQEHEQYF. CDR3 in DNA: TGCGCCAGCAGCCGATCTCAACAGGAGCACGAGCAGTACTTC.

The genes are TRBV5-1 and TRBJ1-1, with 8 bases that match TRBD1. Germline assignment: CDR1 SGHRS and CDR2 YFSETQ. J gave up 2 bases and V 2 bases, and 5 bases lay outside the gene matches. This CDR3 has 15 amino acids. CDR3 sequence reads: CASSLQGDGNTEAFF. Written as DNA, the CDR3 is TGCGCCAGCAGCTTACAGGGGGATGGAAACACTGAAGCTTTCTTT.

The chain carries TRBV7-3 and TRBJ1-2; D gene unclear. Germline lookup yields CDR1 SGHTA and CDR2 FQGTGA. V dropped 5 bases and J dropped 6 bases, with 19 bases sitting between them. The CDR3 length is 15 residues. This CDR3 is CASSAGGVGVNGYTF. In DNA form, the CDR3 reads TGTGCCAGCAGCGCCGGCGGGGTTGGGGTGAATGGCTACACCTTC.

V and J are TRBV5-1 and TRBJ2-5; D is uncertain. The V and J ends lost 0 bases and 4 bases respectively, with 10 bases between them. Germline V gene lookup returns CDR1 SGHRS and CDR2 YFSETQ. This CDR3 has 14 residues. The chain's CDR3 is CASSLVSRRETQYF. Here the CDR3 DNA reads TGCGCCAGCAGCTTGGTATCTAGGCGAGAGACCCAGTACTTC.

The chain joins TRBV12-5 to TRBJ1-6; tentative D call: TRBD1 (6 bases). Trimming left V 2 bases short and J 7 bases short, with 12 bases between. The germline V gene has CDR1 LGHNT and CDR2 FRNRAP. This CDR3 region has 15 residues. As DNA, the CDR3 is TGTGCTAGTGGTTTGTCCCGGACAGTAAATTCACCCCTCCACTTT. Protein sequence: CASGLSRTVNSPLHF.

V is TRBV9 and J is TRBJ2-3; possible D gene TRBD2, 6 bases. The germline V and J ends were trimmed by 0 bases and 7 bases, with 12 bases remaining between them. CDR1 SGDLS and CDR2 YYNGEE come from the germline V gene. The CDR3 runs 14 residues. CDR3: CASSVDAAGNTQYF. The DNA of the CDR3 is TGTGCCAGCAGCGTAGACGCTGCGGGAAATACGCAGTATTTT.

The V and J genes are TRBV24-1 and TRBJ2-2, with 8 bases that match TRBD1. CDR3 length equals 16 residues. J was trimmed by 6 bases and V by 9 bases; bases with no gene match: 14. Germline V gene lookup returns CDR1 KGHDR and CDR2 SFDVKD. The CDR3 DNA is TGTGCCACCCAGGGGATCGGACAGGGTCGTTCCGGGGAGCTGTTTTTT. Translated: CATQGIGQGRSGELFF.

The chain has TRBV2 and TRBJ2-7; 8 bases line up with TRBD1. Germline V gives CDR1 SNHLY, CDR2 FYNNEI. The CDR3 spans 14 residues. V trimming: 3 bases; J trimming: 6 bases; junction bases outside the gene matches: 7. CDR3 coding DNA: TGTGCCAGCAGTGAGGACAGGGATGTAATCGAGCAGTACTTC. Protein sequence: CASSEDRDVIEQYF.

CDR3 sequence reads: CASSVGVRAPYEQYF. Written as DNA, the CDR3 is TGTGCCAGCAGCGTAGGGGTCAGGGCTCCCTACGAGCAGTACTTC. The rearrangement uses TRBV9 and TRBJ2-7; D might be TRBD1 (5 bases). CDR3 length equals 15 residues. In germline, CDR1 is SGDLS, CDR2 YYNGEE. The V end was cut by 0 bases, the J end by 2 bases, with 12 bases between.